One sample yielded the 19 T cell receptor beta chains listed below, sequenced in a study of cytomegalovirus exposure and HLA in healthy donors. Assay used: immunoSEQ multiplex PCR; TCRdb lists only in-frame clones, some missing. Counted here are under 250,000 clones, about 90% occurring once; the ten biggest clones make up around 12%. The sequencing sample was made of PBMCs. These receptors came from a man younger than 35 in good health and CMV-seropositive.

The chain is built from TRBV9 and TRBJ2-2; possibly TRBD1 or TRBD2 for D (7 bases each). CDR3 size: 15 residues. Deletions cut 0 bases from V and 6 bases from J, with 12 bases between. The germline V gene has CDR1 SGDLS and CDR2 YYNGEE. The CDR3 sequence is CASSVVGGGPGELFF. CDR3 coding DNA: TGTGCCAGCAGCGTAGTGGGAGGGGGCCCCGGGGAGCTGTTTTTT.

The CDR3 is CASTPVTSGSYNEQFF. CDR3 coding DNA: TGCGCCAGCACCCCGGTGACTAGCGGTTCCTACAATGAGCAGTTCTTC. The chain combines TRBV5-1 with TRBJ2-1; 9 nucleotides match TRBD2. CDR1 is SGHRS, CDR2 YFSETQ, per germline. The CDR3 spans 16 residues. With V trimmed by 6 bases and J by 1 base, 8 bases remained unmatched.

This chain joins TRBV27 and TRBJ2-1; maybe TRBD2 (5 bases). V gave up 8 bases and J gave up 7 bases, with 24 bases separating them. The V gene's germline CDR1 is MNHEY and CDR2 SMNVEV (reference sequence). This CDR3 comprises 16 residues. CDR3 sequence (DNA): TGTGCCAGCGTCCCCACGGTGGCGGGCCCTGGGAATGAGCAGTTCTTC. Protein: CASVPTVAGPGNEQFF.

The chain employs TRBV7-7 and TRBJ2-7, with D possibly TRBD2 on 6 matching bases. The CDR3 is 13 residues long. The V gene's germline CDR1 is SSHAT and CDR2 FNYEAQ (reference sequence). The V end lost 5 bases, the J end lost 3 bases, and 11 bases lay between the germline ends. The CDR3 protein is CASSAGSHYEQYF. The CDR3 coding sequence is TGTGCCAGCAGCGCGGGATCGCACTACGAGCAGTACTTC. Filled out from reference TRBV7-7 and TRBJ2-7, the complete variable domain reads GAGVSQSPRYKVTKRGQDVTLRCDPISSHATLYWYQQALGQGPEFLTYFNYEAQPDKSGLPSDRFSAERPEGSISTLTIQRTEQRDSAMYRCASSAGSHYEQYFGPGTRLTVT.

The CDR3 region has the DNA TGTGCCAGCAGCCTAGCGGGAGCCTACGAGCAGTACTTC. It translates to CASSLAGAYEQYF. The chain carries TRBV6-5 and TRBJ2-7; TRBD2 aligns across 10 bases. The V gene's germline CDR1 is MNHEY and CDR2 SVGAGI. The CDR3 length is 13 residues. The J segment lost 2 bases and the V segment lost 6 bases, leaving 1 base of the junction unmatched.

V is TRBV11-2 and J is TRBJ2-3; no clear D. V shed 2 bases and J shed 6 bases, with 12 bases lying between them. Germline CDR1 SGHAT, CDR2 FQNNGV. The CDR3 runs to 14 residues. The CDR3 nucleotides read TGTGCCAGCAGCTTACTTCGAGGTGTTGATACGCAGTATTTT. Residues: CASSLLRGVDTQYF.

The DNA for the CDR3 is TGTGCCAGCGGGACAGGGGAGGAAAAACTGTTTTTT. The encoded protein is CASGTGEEKLFF. The chain joins TRBV7-9 to TRBJ1-4, with TRBD1 matching over 10 bases. This CDR3 has 12 residues. With V trimmed by 8 bases and J by 8 bases, 2 bases remained unmatched. Germline V gene data show CDR1 as SEHNR and CDR2 as FQNEAQ (reference sequence).

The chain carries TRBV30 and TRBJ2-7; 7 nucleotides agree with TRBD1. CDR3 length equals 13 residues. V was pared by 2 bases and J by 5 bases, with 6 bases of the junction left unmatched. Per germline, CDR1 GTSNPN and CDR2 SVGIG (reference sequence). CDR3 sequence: CAWSRQGGDEQYF. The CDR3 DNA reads TGTGCCTGGAGTAGACAGGGCGGTGACGAGCAGTACTTC.

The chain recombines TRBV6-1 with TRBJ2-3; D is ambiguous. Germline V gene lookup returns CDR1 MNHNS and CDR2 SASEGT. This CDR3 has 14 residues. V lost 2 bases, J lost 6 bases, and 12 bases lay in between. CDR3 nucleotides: TGTGCCAGCAGTGAAACCGGCGCCCACGATACGCAGTATTTT. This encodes CASSETGAHDTQYF.

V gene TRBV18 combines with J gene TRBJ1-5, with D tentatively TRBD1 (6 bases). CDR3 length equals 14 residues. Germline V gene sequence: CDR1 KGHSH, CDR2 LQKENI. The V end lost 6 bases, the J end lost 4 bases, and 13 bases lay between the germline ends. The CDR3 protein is CASSRTQGNQPQHF. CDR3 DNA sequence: TGTGCCAGCTCTAGAACACAGGGAAATCAGCCCCAGCATTTT. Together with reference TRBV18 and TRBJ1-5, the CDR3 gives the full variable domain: NAGVMQNPRHLVRRRGQEARLRCSPMKGHSHVYWYRQLPEEGLKFMVYLQKENIIDESGMPKERFSAEFPKEGPSILRIQQVVRGDSAAYFCASSRTQGNQPQHFGDGTRLSIL.

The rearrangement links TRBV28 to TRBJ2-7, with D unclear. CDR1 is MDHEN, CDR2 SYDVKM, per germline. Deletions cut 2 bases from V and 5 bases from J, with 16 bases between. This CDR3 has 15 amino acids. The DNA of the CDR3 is TGTGCCAGCAGTTTAAGCCCGGACCCAGATCACGAGCAGTACTTC. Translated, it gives CASSLSPDPDHEQYF.

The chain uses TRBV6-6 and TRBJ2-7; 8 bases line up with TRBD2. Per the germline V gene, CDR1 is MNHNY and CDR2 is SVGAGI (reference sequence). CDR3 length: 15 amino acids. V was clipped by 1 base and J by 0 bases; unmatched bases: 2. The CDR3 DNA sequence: TGTGCCAGCAGTTACTGGGGACTAGTCTCCTACGAGCAGTACTTC. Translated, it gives CASSYWGLVSYEQYF.

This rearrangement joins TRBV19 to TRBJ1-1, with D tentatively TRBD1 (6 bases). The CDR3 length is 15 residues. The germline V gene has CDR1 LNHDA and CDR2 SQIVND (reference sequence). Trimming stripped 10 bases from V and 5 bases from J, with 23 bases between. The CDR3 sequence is CATDDPRGARTEAFF. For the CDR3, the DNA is TGTGCCACCGACGACCCCCGGGGGGCGCGTACTGAAGCTTTCTTT.

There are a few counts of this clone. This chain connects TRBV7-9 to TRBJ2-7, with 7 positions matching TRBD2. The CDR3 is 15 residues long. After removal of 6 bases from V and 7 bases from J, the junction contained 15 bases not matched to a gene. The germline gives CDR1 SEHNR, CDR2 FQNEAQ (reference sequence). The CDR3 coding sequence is TGTGCCAGCAGAAAAGCGGGGTTCGCTTGGGAGGAGCAGTACTTC. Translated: CASRKAGFAWEEQYF.

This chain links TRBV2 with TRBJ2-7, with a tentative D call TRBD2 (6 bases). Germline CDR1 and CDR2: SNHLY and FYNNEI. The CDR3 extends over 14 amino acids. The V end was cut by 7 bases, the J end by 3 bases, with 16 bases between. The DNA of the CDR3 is TGTGCCAGCATACCGGGGGTCGGCTTCTACGAGCAGTACTTC. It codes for CASIPGVGFYEQYF.

The CDR3 is CASSLVSGSGYTF. In nucleotides, the CDR3 is TGTGCCAGCAGTTTGGTATCGGGGAGCGGCTACACCTTC. J is TRBJ1-2 and V is TRBV28; D ambiguous. The V end lost 3 bases, the J end lost 8 bases, and 13 bases lay between the germline ends. Germline CDR1 and CDR2: MDHEN and SYDVKM. This CDR3 is 13 amino acids long.

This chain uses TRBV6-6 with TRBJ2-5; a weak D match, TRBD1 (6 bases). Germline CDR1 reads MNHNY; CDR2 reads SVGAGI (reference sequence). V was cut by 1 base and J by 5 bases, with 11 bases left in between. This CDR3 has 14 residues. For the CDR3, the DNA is TGTGCCAGCAGTTACTTCAGGGGCAGGGAGACCCAGTACTTC. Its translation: CASSYFRGRETQYF.

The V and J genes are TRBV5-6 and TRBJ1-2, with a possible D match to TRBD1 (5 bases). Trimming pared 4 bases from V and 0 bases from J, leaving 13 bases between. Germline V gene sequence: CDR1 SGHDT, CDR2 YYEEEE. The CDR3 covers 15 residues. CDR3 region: CASSGQGLANYGYTF. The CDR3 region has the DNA TGTGCCAGCAGCGGTCAGGGACTAGCTAACTATGGCTACACCTTC.

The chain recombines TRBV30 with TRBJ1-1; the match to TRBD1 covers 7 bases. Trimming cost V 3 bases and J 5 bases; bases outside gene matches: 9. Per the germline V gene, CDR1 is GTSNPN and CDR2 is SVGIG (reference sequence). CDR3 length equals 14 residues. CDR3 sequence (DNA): TGTGCCTGGAGATTCCCTGACAGGGAAACTGAAGCTTTCTTT. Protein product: CAWRFPDRETEAFF.